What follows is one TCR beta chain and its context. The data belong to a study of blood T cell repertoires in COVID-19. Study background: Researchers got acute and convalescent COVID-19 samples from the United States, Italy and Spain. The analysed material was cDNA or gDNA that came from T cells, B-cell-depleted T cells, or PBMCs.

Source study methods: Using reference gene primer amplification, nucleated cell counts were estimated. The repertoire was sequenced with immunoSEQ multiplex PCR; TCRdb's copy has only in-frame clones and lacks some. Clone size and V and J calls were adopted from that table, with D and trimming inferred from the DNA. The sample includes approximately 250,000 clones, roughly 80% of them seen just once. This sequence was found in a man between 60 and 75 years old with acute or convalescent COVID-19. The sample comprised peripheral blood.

The CDR3 nucleotides are TGTGCCAGCAGCCAAGGGCAGGGGGCAGGGCAGCCCCAGCATTTT. This encodes CASSQGQGAGQPQHF. The V call is TRBV3-1 (or the pseudogene TRBV3-2), the J call TRBJ1-5; TRBD1 matches 8 bases. The trim removed 1 base at V and 7 bases at J, leaving 6 bases unmatched. This CDR3 is built from 15 residues. Germline CDR1 and CDR2: LGHDT and YNNKEL (reference sequence).